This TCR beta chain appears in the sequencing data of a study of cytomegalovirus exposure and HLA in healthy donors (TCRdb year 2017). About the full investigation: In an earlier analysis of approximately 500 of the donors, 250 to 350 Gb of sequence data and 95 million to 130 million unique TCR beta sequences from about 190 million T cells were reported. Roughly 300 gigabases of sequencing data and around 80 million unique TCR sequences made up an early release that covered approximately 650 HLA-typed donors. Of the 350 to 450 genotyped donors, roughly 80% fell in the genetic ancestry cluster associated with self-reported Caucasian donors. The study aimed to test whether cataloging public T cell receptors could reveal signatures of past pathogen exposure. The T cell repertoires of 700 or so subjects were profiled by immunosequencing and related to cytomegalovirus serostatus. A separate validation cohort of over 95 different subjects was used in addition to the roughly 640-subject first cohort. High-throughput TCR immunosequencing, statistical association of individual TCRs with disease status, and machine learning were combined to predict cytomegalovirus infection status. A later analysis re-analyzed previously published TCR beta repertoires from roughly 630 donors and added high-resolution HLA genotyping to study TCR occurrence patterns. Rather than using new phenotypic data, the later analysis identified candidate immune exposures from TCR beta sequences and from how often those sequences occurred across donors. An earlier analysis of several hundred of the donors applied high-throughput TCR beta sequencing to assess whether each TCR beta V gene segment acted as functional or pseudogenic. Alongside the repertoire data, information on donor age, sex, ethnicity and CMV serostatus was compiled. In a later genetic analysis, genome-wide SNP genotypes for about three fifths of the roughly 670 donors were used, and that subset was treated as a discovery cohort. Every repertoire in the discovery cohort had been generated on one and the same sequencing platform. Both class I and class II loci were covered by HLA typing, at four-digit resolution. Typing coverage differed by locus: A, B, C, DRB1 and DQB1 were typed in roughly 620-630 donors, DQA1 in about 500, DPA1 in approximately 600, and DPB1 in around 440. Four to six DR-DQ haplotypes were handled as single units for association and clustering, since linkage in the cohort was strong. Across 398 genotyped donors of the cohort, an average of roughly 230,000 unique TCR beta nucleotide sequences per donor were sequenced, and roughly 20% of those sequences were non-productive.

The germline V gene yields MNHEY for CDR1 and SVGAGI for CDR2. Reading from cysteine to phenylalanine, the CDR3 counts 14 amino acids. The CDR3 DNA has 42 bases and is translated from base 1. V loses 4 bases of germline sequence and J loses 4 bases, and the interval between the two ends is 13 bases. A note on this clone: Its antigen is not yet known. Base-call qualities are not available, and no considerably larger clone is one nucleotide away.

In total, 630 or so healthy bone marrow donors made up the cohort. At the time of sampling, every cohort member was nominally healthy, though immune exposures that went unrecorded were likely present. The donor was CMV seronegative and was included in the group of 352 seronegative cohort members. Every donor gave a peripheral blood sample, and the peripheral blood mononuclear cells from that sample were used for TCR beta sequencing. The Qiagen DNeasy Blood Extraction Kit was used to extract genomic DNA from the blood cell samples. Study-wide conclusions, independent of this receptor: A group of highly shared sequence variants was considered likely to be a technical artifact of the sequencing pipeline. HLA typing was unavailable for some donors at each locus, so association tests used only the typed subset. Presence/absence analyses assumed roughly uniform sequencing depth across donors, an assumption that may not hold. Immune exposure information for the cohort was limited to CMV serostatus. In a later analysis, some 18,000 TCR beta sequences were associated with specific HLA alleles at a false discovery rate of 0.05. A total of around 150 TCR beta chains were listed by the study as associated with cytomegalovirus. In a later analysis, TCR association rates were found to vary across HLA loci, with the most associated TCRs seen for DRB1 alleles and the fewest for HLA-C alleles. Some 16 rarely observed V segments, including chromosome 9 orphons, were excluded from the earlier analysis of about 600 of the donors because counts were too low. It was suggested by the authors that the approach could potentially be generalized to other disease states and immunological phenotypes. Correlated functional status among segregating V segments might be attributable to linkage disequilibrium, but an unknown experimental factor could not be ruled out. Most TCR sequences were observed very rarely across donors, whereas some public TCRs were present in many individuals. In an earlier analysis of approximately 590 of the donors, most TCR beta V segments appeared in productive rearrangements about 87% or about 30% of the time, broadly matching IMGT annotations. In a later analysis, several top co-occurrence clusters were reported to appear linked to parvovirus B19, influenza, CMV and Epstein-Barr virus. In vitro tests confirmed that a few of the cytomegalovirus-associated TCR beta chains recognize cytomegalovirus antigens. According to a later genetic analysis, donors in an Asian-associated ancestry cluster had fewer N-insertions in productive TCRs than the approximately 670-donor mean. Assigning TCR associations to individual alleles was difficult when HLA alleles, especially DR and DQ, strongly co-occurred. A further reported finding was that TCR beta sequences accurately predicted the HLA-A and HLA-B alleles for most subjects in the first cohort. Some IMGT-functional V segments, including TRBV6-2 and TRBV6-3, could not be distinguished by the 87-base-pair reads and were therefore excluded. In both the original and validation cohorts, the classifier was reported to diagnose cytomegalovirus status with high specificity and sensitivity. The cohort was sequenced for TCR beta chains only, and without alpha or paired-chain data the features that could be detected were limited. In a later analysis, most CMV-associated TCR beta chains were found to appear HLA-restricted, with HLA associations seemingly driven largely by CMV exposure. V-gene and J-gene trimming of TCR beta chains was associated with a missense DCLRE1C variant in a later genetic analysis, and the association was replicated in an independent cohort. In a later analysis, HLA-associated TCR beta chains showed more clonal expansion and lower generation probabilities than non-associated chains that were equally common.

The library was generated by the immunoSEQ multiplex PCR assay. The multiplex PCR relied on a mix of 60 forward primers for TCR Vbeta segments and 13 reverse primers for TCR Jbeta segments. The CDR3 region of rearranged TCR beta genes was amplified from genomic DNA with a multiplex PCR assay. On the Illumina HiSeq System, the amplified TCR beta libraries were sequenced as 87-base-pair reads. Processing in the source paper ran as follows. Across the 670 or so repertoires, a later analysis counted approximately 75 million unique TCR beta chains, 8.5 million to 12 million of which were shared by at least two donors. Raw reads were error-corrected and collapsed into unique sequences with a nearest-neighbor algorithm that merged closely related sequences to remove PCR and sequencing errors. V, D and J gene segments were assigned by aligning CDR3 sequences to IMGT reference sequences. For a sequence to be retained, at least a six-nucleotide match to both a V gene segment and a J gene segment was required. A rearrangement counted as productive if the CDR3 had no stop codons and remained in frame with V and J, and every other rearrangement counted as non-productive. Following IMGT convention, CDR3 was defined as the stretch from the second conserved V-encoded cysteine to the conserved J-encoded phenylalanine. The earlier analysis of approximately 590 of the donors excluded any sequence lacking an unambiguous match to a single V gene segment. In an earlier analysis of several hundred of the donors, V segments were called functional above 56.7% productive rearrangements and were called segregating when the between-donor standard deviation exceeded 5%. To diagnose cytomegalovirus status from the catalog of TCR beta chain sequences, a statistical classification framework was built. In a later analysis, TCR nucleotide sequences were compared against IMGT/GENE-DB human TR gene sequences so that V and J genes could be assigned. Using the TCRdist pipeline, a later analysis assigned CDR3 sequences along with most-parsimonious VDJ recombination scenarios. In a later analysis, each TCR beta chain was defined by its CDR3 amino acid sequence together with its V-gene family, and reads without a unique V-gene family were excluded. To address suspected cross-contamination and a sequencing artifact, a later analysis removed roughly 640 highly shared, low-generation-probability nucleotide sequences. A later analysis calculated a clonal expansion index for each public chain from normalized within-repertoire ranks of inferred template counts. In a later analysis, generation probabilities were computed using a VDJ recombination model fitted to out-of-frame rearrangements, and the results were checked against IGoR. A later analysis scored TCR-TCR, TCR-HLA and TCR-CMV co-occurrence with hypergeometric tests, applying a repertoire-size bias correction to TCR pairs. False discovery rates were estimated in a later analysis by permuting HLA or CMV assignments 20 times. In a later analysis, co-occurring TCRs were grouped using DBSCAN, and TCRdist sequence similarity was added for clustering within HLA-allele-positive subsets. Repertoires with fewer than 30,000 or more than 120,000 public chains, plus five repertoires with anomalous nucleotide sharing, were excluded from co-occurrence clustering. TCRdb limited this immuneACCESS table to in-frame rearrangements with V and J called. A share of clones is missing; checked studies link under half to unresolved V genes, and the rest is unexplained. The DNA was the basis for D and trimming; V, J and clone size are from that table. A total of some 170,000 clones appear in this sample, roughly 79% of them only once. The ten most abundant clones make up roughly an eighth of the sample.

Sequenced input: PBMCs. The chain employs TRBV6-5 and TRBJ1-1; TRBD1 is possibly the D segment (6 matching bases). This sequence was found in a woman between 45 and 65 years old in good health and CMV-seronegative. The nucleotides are TGTGCCAGCAGTTGGAGGGGGGGGACCACTGAAGCTTTCTTT. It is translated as CASSWRGGTTEAFF.